The 4 T cell receptor beta chains listed next were all sequenced from one sample in a study of T cell repertoires in cytomegalovirus infection (dated by TCRdb to the late 2010s). The treatment or condition label, as the study defines it: in vitro stimulation with specific CMV peptide epitopes to enrich CMV-specific T cells. These TCRs are of unknown antigen specificity. Sequencing was performed on an Illumina HiSeq 1500. Through fastp at Q25 and MiXCR, TCRdb rebuilt clones from the public reads, retaining in-frame beta chains. Identical CDR3 proteins give one entry, which carries the most common genes and DNA. The sample has fewer than 950,000 distinct CDR3 sequences on record, approximately 29% of them singletons. Of the sample, 9.5% to 15% falls within the top ten clones. The sequences come from cultured CD8+ T cells from PBMCs, collected from culture after CMV antigen stimulation. All receptors come from a human donor in good health (CMV status not recorded). Some clones in this sample may be carry-over from other donors' samples.

This chain connects TRBV5-1 to TRBJ1-5; D is ambiguous. The ends were cut back, 0 bases at V and 7 bases at J, with 17 bases in the middle. CDR3 length equals 16 residues. Germline CDR1 SGHRS, CDR2 YFSETQ. CDR3 nucleotide sequence: TGCGCCAGCAGCTTGGAAGGTGGCCAGGCCCCCCAGCCCCAGCATTTT. Translating it yields CASSLEGGQAPQPQHF. Filled out from reference TRBV5-1 and TRBJ1-5, the complete variable domain reads KAGVTQTPRYLIKTRGQQVTLSCSPISGHRSVSWYQQTPGQGLQFLFEYFSETQRNKGNFPGRFSGRQFSNSRSEMNVSTLELGDSALYLCASSLEGGQAPQPQHFGDGTRLSIL.

The genes are TRBV10-3 and TRBJ1-2, with TRBD1 identical over 9 bases. From germline, CDR1 is ENHRY and CDR2 SYGVKD. V was pared by 4 bases and J by 0 bases, with 3 bases of the junction left unmatched. The CDR3 has 15 amino acids. The CDR3 DNA is TGTGCCATCAGTGCCCGGGACAGGGCTAACTATGGCTACACCTTC. Its translation: CAISARDRANYGYTF.

This clonotype was detected a few times. The chain combines TRBV7-9 with TRBJ2-1, with D unresolved. Germline assignment: CDR1 SEHNR and CDR2 FQNEAQ (reference sequence). V lost 7 bases and J lost 0, with 10 bases in between. This CDR3 spans 14 amino acids. The CDR3 region has the DNA TGTGCCAGCACCGACCTGAGCTCCTACAATGAGCAGTTCTTC. The encoded protein is CASTDLSSYNEQFF.

This clonotype was counted a few times. The chain joins TRBV11-2 to TRBJ2-1, with 7 bases aligning to TRBD1. The CDR3 loop spans 17 amino acids. The trim removed 3 bases at V and 3 bases at J, leaving 11 bases unmatched. Germline CDR1 SGHAT, CDR2 FQNNGV. The CDR3 sequence: CASSLGLGTEIYNEQFF. The CDR3 nucleotides read TGTGCCAGCAGCTTGGGCCTCGGGACAGAAATCTACAATGAGCAGTTCTTC.